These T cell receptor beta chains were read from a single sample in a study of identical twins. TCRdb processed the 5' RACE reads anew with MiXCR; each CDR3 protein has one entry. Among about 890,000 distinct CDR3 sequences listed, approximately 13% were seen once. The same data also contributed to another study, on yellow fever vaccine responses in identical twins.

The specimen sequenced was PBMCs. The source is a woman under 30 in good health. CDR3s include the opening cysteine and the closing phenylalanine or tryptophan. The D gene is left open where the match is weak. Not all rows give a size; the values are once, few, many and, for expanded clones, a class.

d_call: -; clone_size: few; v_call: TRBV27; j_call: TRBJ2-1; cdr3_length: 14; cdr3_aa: CASSLKLHQNEQFF; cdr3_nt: TGTGCCAGCAGTTTAAAACTCCACCAAAATGAGCAGTTCTTC
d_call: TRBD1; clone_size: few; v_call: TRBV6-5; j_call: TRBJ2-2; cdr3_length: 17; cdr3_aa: CASSYWAGGANTGELFF; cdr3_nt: TGTGCCAGCAGTTATTGGGCAGGGGGAGCGAACACCGGGGAGCTGTTTTTT
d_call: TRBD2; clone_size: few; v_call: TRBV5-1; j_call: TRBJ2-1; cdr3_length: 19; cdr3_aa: CASSSSRTSGRINYNEQFF; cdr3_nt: TGCGCCAGCAGCTCATCCCGGACTAGCGGGAGGATAAACTACAATGAGCAGTTCTTC
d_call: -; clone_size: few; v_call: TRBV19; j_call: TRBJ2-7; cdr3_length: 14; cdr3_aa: CASSIGVLTYEQYF; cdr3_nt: TGTGCCAGTAGTATTGGGGTTTTGACCTACGAGCAGTACTTC
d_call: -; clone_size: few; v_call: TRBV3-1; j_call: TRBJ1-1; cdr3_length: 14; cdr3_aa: CASSLIFGGSMAFF; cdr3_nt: TGTGCCAGCAGCCTCATATTCGGGGGCAGTATGGCTTTCTTT
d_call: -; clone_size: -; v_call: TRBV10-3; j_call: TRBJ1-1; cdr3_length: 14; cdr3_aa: CAISVQGSQLSAFF; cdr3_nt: TGTGCCATCAGTGTACAGGGTTCGCAGCTTTCGGCTTTCTTT
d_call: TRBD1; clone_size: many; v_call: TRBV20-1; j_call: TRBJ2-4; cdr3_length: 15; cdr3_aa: CSARTGGGLPNIQYF; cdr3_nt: TGCAGTGCCAGGACAGGGGGCGGCCTTCCAAACATTCAGTACTTC
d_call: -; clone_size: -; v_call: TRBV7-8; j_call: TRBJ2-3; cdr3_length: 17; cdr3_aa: CASSGRRSGLSTDTQYF; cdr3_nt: TGTGCCAGCAGCGGCAGGAGGAGCGGACTCAGCACAGATACGCAGTATTTT
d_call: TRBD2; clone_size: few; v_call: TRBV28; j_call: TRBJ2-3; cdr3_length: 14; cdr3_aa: CASSPRTSGNGWYF; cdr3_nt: TGTGCCAGCAGTCCAAGGACTAGCGGGAATGGTTGGTATTTT
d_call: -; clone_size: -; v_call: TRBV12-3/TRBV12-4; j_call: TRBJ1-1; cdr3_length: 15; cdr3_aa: CASSLRAEGNTEAFF; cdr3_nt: TGTGCCAGCAGTTTACGTGCAGAAGGGAACACTGAAGCTTTCTTT
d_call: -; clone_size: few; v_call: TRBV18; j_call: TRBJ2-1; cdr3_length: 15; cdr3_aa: CASSPILGVGNEQFF; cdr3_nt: TGTGCCAGCTCACCGATTCTTGGGGTTGGAAATGAGCAGTTCTTC
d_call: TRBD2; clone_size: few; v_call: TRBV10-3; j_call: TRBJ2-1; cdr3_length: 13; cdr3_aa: CAIRGLAVNEQFF; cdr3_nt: TGTGCCATCAGGGGACTAGCCGTCAATGAGCAGTTCTTC
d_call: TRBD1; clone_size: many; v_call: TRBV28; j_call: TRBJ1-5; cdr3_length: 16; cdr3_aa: CASSLGSGGFNQPQHF; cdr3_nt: TGTGCCAGCAGTTTAGGTTCAGGGGGGTTCAATCAGCCCCAGCATTTT
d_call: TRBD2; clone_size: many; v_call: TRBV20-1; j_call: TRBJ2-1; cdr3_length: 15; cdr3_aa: CSAIPGTSGYNEQFF; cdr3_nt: TGCAGTGCTATACCCGGGACTAGCGGCTACAATGAGCAGTTCTTC
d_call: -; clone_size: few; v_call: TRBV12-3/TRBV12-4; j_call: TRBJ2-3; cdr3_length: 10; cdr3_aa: CASTSDTQYF; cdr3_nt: TGTGCCAGCACCTCAGATACGCAGTATTTT
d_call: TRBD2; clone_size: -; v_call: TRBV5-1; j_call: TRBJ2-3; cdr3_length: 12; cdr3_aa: CASSVGSSGKYF; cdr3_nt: TGCGCCAGCAGCGTGGGGTCTAGCGGGAAGTATTTT
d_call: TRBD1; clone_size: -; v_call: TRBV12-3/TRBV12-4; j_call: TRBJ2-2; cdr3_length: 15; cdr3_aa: CASSPRDREFGELFF; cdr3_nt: TGTGCCAGCAGTCCCCGGGACAGGGAGTTCGGGGAGCTGTTTTTT
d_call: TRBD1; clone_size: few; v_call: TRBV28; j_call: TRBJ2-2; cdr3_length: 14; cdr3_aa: CASRKDRVTGELFF; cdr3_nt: TGTGCCAGCAGAAAAGACAGGGTCACCGGGGAGCTGTTTTTT
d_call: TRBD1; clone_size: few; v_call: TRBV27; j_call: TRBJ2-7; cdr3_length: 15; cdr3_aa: CASSWGTGSSYEQYF; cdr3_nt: TGTGCCAGCAGTTGGGGGACAGGGTCCTCCTACGAGCAGTACTTC
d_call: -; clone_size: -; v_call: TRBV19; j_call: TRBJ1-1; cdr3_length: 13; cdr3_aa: CASRGLQGAEAFF; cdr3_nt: TGTGCCAGTAGGGGCCTTCAGGGAGCTGAAGCTTTCTTT
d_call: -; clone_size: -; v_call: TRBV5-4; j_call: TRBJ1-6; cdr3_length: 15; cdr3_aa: CASSSTEGTWTPLHF; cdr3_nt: TGTGCCAGCAGCTCGACCGAGGGGACTTGGACACCCCTCCACTTT
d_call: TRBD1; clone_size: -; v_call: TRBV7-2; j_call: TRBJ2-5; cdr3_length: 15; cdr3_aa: CASSIAGTAKETQYF; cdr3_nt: TGTGCCAGCAGCATAGCCGGGACAGCTAAAGAGACCCAGTACTTC
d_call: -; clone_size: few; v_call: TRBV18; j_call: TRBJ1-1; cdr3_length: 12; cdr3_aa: CASSPYEGEAFF; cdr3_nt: TGTGCCAGCTCACCATATGAGGGGGAAGCTTTCTTT
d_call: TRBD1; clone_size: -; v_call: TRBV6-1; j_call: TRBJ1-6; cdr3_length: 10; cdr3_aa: CASSDTGTAF; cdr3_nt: TGTGCCAGCAGCGATACCGGGACAGCTTTT
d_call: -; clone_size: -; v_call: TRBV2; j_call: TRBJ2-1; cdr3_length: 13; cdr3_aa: CASQKSSYNEQFF; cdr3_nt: TGTGCCAGCCAAAAGAGCTCCTACAATGAGCAGTTCTTC
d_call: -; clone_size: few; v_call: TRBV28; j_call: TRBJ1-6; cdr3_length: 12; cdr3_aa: CASSPKITPLHF; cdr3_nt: TGTGCCAGCAGCCCTAAAATAACACCCCTCCACTTT
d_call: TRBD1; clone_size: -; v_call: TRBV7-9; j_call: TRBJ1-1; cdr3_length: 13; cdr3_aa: CASGQELYTEAFF; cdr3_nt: TGTGCCAGTGGACAGGAACTCTACACTGAAGCTTTCTTT
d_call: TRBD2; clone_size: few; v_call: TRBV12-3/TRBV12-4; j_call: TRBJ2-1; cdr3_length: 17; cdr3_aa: CASSRALRTSGSNEQFF; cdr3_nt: TGTGCCAGCAGTCGAGCCCTTCGGACTAGCGGGAGCAATGAGCAGTTCTTC
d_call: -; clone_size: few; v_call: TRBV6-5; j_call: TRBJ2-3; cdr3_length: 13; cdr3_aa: CASSYRDGDTQYF; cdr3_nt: TGTGCCAGCAGTTACCGGGACGGAGATACGCAGTATTTT
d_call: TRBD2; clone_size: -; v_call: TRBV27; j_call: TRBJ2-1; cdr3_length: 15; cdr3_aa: CASRSGSATYNEQFF; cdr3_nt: TGTGCCAGCAGAAGCGGGAGTGCTACCTACAATGAGCAGTTCTTC
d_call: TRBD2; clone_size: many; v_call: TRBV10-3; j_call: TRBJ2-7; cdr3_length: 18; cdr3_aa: CAISDGTSGRRTPYEQYF; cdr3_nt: TGTGCCATCAGTGATGGGACTAGCGGGAGGAGAACCCCCTACGAGCAGTACTTC
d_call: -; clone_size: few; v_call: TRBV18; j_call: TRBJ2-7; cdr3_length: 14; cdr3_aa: CASSPPLGFYEQYF; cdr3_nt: TGTGCCAGCTCACCACCTCTGGGGTTCTACGAGCAGTACTTC
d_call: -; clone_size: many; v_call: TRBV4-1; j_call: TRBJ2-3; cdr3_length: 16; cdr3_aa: CASSQDWAGGTDTQYF; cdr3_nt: TGCGCCAGCAGCCAAGATTGGGCAGGGGGCACAGATACGCAGTATTTT
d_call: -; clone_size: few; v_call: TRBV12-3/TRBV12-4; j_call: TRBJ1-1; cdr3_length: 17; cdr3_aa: CASSLQGSTGIITEAFF; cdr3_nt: TGTGCCAGCAGTTTACAAGGGAGTACAGGGATCATCACTGAAGCTTTCTTT
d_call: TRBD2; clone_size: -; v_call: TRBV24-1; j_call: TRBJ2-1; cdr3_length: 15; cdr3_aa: CAAAGASGIYNEQFF; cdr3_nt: TGTGCCGCCGCTGGGGCTAGCGGGATCTACAATGAGCAGTTCTTC
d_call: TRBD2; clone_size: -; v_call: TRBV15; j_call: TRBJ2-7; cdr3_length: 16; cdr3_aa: CATSRDGTSGSYEQYF; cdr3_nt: TGTGCCACCAGCAGAGACGGGACTAGCGGGAGCTACGAGCAGTACTTC
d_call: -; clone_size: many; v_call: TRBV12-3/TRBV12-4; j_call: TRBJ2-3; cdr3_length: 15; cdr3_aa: CASSLRISSTDTQYF; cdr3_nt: TGTGCCAGCAGTTTGCGGATTTCTAGCACAGATACGCAGTATTTT
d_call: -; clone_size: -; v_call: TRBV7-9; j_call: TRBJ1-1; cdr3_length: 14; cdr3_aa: CASSPSGVATEAFF; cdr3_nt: TGTGCCAGCAGCCCCTCGGGTGTCGCCACTGAAGCTTTCTTT
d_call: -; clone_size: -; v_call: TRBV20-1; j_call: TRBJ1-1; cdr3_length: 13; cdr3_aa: CSARWGTDNEAFF; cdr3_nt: TGCAGTGCTCGATGGGGGACGGATAATGAAGCTTTCTTT
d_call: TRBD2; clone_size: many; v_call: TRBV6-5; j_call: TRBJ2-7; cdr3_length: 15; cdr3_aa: CASSYSLAGNREQYF; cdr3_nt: TGTGCCAGCAGTTACTCCCTAGCGGGAAATCGCGAGCAGTACTTC
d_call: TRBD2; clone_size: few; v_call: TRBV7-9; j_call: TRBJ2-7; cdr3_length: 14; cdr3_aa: CASKASGSSYEQYF; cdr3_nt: TGTGCCAGCAAGGCTAGCGGGAGCTCCTACGAGCAGTACTTC
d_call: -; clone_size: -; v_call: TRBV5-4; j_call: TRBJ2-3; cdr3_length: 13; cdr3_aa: CASSDYEAATQYF; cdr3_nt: TGTGCCAGCAGCGACTACGAGGCGGCTACGCAGTATTTT
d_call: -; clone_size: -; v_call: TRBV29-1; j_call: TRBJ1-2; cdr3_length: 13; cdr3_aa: CSVEGTTQGGYTF; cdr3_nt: TGCAGCGTTGAGGGCACAACGCAGGGTGGCTACACCTTC
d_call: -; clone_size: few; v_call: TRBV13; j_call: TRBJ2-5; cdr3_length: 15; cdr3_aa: CASSPPRGARETQYF; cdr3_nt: TGTGCCAGCAGCCCCCCCCGAGGGGCGCGGGAGACCCAGTACTTC
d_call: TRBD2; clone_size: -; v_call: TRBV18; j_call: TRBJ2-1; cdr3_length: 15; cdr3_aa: CASSPELAGYNEQFF; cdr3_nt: TGTGCCAGCTCACCCGAACTAGCGGGTTACAATGAGCAGTTCTTC
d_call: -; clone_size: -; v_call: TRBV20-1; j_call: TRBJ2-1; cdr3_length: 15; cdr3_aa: CSARGGKSSYNEQFF; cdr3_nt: TGCAGTGCTAGGGGCGGGAAGAGCTCCTACAATGAGCAGTTCTTC
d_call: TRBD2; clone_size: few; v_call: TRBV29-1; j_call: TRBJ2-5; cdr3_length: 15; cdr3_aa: CSVGGLAGGWETQYF; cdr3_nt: TGCAGCGTTGGGGGACTAGCGGGGGGTTGGGAGACCCAGTACTTC
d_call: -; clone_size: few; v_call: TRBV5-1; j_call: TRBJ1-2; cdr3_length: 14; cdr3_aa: CASSIDGTNYGYTF; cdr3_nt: TGCGCCAGCAGCATCGACGGGACGAACTATGGCTACACCTTC
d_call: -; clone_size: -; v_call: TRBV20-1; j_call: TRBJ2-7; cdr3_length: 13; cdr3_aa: CSARGESGYEQYF; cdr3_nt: TGCAGTGCTAGAGGGGAAAGCGGATACGAGCAGTACTTC
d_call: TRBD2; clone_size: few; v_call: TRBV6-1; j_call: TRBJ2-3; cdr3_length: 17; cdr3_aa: CASCLAGGRSRTDTQYF; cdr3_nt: TGTGCCAGCTGCCTAGCGGGGGGGAGGAGTCGCACAGATACGCAGTATTTT
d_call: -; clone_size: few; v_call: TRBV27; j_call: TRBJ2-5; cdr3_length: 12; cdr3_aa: CARPRVEETQYF; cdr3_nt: TGTGCCAGACCACGGGTCGAAGAGACCCAGTACTTC
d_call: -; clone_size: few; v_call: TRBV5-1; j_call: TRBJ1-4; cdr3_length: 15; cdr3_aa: CASSWGRAADEKLFF; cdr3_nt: TGCGCCAGCAGCTGGGGACGAGCTGCTGATGAAAAACTGTTTTTT
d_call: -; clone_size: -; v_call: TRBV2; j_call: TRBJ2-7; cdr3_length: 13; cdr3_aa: CASSEFMAREQYF; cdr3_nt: TGTGCCAGCAGTGAATTCATGGCGAGGGAGCAGTACTTC
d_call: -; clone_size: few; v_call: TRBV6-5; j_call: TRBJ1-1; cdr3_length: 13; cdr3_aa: CASSFVSNTEAFF; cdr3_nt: TGTGCCAGCAGTTTCGTTTCGAACACTGAAGCTTTCTTT
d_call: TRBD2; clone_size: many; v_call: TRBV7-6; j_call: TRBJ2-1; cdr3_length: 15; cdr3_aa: CASTLTSGFYNEQFF; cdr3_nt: TGTGCCAGCACCCTGACTAGCGGGTTTTACAATGAGCAGTTCTTC
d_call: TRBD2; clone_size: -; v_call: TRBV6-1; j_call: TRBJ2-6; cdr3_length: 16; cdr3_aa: CASTSGSDSGANVLTF; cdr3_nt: TGTGCCAGCACTAGCGGCAGCGACTCTGGGGCCAACGTCCTGACTTTC
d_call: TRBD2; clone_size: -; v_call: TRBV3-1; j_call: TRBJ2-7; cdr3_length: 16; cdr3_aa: CASSPRTRAGAREQYF; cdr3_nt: TGTGCCAGCAGCCCCCGGACCAGAGCGGGAGCCCGAGAGCAGTACTTC